This TCR beta chain was captured by sequencing in a study of T cells in Graves' hyperthyroidism and ophthalmopathy (dated by TCRdb to between 2018 and 2020). A note on the overall study: To identify TCR V-J signatures that set the groups apart, the researchers used a discovery cohort of 100 patients, made up of roughly 40 with Graves' ophthalmopathy and some 56 with stable Graves' hyperthyroidism. Prospective prediction of ophthalmopathy was tested in an independent validation cohort of approximately 19 hyperthyroidism patients and approximately 17 patients who later progressed to ophthalmopathy. The 100 discovery patients were divided at random into training and test sets in a 7:3 ratio. In addition, the study compared T-cell repertoires in thyroid tissue and in blood from five to seven Graves' hyperthyroidism patients. After sampling, hyperthyroidism patients received methimazole starting at 30 mg daily, and ophthalmopathy patients received high-dose intravenous methylprednisolone. The paper reports TCR Vbeta CDR3 sequencing of approximately 140 peripheral blood samples: fewer than 50 ophthalmopathy, under 80 hyperthyroidism and around 17 progressor patients.

Here is what the overall study found, with its caveats: A model built on a 13 V-J signature distinguished ophthalmopathy from stable hyperthyroidism, reaching 85% to 90% sensitivity and around 81% specificity in cross-validation and 80%/75% in testing. Most expanded thyroid clonotypes (frequency above 0.001) were also detected in blood, suggesting blood repertoires may reflect thyroid immune responses. In validation, progression to ophthalmopathy was predicted by the model with more than 65% sensitivity and around 76% specificity, a median of approximately 6.5 months before onset. No statistical method was used to set the sample size in advance, and investigators knew the group allocation.

Amplification of TCR beta CDR3 regions was carried out from RNA transcripts. The first round of RT-PCR for the TCR CDR3 was performed with the HTBI primer set and the Qiagen OneStep RT-PCR kit. Libraries were constructed in a second round of multiplex PCR, after which size selection and purification were performed. Paired-end sequencing of the libraries was performed with 100 bp reads on an Illumina HiSeq2000. Per the source publication's procedure: Raw data were processed with SOAPnuke, discarding reads with adapters, uncalled bases, mean Phred below 15, or no exact constant-primer or identifier match. COPE v1.2.5 was used to merge the high-quality paired reads, and each unique nucleotide sequence was defined as a clonotype. MiTCR v1.1 was used to align the clonotypes against IMGT TRBV, TRBD and TRBJ reference segments. Analysis was restricted to V-J combinations with a frequency above 0.0001, which covered roughly 99% of repertoires. A TCS score was defined as the ratio of F50 (clonal expansion) to E x V (chaos), with BLOSUM62-based TCRdist applied between CDR3 peptides within each V-J. Welch's t-statistics and random forest reduced roughly 500 V-J features to 13, which were used in a naive Bayes classifier (R e1071). Thyroid-blood repertoire similarity was quantified with the Morisita-Horn index. Starting from the raw public reads, TCRdb applied fastp trimming at Q25, assembled clones with MiXCR and retained in-frame beta chains. Entries are consolidated by CDR3 protein sequence, retaining the most common genes and DNA. These V and J calls rely on TCRdb rather than the paper's analysis. The sample table records roughly 510,000 distinct CDR3 sequences; 46% of these occur just once. Of the sample, 44% is held by the ten largest clones.

CDR1 is given as MNHEY and CDR2 as SVGEGT, both from the germline V gene. The CDR3 numbers 13 residues from cysteine through phenylalanine. Solely the CDR3 DNA is kept, with 39 bases framed from the first base. Any patient with an uncontrolled infection, another autoimmune disease, pregnancy or lactation was excluded. Clinical symptoms, serum thyroxine and TRAb, thyroid ultrasound, and orbital computed tomography formed the basis for the diagnoses. Trizol reagent was used to extract total RNA, and RNA quality was then checked on an Agilent 2100 Bioanalyzer. This clonotype appeared many times. Its antigen is not yet known. The junction departs from germline at one end; a sequencing error may be responsible.

This clonotype originated in an adult woman with Graves' disease, either hyperthyroidism or ophthalmopathy (not recorded which). Specimen: peripheral blood or thyroid tissue (not recorded which). The sequence is built from TRBV6-2 or TRBV6-3 and TRBJ1-5; perhaps TRBD1 is the D gene, with 5 bases matching. CDR3 sequence: CASADTSNQPQHF. The nucleotide sequence is TGCGCCAGCGCGGACACAAGCAATCAGCCCCAGCATTTT.